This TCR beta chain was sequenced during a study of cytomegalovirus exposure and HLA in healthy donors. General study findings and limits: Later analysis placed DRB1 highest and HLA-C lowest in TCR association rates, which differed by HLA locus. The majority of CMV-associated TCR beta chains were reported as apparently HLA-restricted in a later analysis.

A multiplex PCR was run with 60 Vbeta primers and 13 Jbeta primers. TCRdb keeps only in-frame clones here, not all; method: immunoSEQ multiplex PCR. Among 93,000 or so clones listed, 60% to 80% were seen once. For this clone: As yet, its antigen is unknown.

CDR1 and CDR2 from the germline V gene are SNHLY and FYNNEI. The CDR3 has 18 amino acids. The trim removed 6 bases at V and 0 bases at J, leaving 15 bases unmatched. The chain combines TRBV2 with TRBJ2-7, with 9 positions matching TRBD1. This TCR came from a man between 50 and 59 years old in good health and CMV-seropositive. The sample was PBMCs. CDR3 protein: CASSSGTGTSLSSYEQYF. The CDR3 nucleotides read TGTGCCAGCAGCTCCGGGACAGGGACTTCTTTAAGCTCCTACGAGCAGTACTTC.